Below, 26 T cell receptor beta chains from the same sample are listed, as sequenced in a study of post-analysis software for immune sequencing data. Study-wide points: The study found TRBV5-6, TRBV5-1 and TRBV20-1 among 4 or 5 TRBV segments more frequent in patients than controls.

Unique molecular identifiers were carried by the TCR beta cDNA libraries. MiXCR, run by TCRdb on the PCR reads, gives a single entry per CDR3 protein. This sample has fewer than 850,000 distinct CDR3 sequences, with just under 30% found just once. These receptors have no identified antigens. Specimen: blood. These receptors were collected from a girl aged 10 to 17 with multiple sclerosis.

In this sample, this clonotype turned up a few times. The rearrangement joins TRBV20-1 to TRBJ1-2; 9 nucleotides match TRBD1. With V trimmed by 6 bases and J by 6 bases, 11 bases remained unmatched. This CDR3 contains 14 residues. In germline, CDR1 is DFQATT, CDR2 SNEGSKA (reference sequence). Here the CDR3 reads CSAPQGAVADGYTF. The DNA of the CDR3 is TGCAGTGCACCACAGGGGGCAGTCGCGGATGGCTACACCTTC.

J is TRBJ1-1 and V is TRBV28; D ambiguous. CDR1 is MDHEN, CDR2 SYDVKM, per germline. CDR3 length equals 15 residues. V was clipped by 7 bases and J by 2 bases, with 17 bases between them. CDR3 region: CASTLFKGSNTEAFF. DNA for the CDR3: TGTGCCAGCACCCTTTTTAAGGGCAGTAACACTGAAGCTTTCTTT.

This clonotype has a handful of counts. This chain links TRBV5-1 with TRBJ2-3, with TRBD2 matching 7 bases. This CDR3 is built from 15 residues. J lost 5 bases, V lost 4 bases, and 10 bases had no gene match. Germline-derived CDR1 and CDR2 are SGHRS and YFSETQ. The CDR3 coding sequence is TGCGCCAGCAGCCCCGGTATGGGGGGGGGAGATACGCAGTATTTT. Translated, it gives CASSPGMGGGDTQYF.

V and J are TRBV10-1 and TRBJ2-3, with a possible D match to TRBD1 (6 bases). CDR3 size: 13 residues. The V end lost 4 bases, the J end lost 4 bases, and 9 bases lay between the germline ends. The germline V gene encodes CDR1 WNHNN and CDR2 SYGVQD (reference sequence). The DNA for the CDR3 is TGCGCCAGCAGTGTTACAGGGCCAGATACGCAGTATTTT. Protein sequence: CASSVTGPDTQYF.

J is TRBJ1-5 and V is TRBV28, with D tentatively TRBD1 (5 bases). The CDR3 loop spans 14 amino acids. V gave up 2 bases and J gave up 7 bases, with 12 bases separating them. Per the germline V gene, CDR1 is MDHEN and CDR2 is SYDVKM. The CDR3 sequence: CASSLEAWGQPQHF. Written as DNA, the CDR3 is TGTGCCAGCAGTTTAGAGGCCTGGGGCCAGCCCCAGCATTTT.

The V gene is TRBV7-2, the J gene TRBJ2-3, with a weak D call TRBD2 (5 bases). The CDR3 contains 15 residues. Trimming removed 5 bases at V and 4 bases at J, with 16 bases between. Germline V gene lookup returns CDR1 SGHTA and CDR2 FQGNSA. CDR3 bases: TGTGCCAGCAGCAGTAGGAGGTGGCGCTCAGATACGCAGTATTTT. This sequence encodes CASSSRRWRSDTQYF.

This CDR3 reads CASSPKGAGHNQPQHF. DNA of the CDR3: TGTGCCAGCAGCCCGAAGGGCGCAGGCCACAATCAGCCCCAGCATTTT. The chain links TRBV12-3 or TRBV12-4 to TRBJ1-5; no reliable D call. V was pared by 6 bases and J by 3 bases, with 18 bases between. The CDR3 consists of 16 residues.

The chain couples TRBV4-1 to TRBJ1-1; 8 bases are a match to TRBD1. The CDR3 loop spans 17 amino acids. Germline loops: CDR1 MGHRA, CDR2 YSYEKL. Unmatched junction bases numbered 14, after V lost 3 bases and J lost 5 bases. The CDR3, as DNA: TGCGCCAGCAGCCAGGTCCCTGGGGGCAGGGGGCTAACTGAAGCTTTCTTT. Translation: CASSQVPGGRGLTEAFF.

This chain joins TRBV4-3 and TRBJ2-2; 7 bases fit TRBD2. The length of the CDR3 is 16 residues. Per the germline V gene, CDR1 is LGHNA and CDR2 is YSLEER. The ends lost 3 bases at V and 2 bases at J; junction bases unmatched: 6. The CDR3 sequence is CASSHLSGGNTGELFF. CDR3 nucleotide sequence: TGCGCCAGCAGCCACCTTTCGGGGGGTAACACCGGGGAGCTGTTTTTT.

The chain couples TRBV20-1 to TRBJ1-5, with unresolved D. The CDR3 sequence is 14 residues long. Germline CDR1 and CDR2: DFQATT and SNEGSKA (reference sequence). V was clipped by 4 bases and J by 6 bases, with 16 bases between them. CDR3 nucleotide sequence: TGCAGTGCTACGAGCCCCACCGTTCCTCAGCCCCAGCATTTT. Its translation: CSATSPTVPQPQHF.

In regard to this clonotype: This may be a read error: a much more frequent sequence differs by one nucleotide. This is likely a read error, given that the CDR3 carries no conserved phenylalanine or tryptophan at its end. The chain recombines TRBV4-3 with TRBJ2-5, with 10 bases matching TRBD1. The V and J ends lost 4 bases and 1 base, in that order; junction bases with no gene match: 3. This CDR3 has 15 amino acids. Germline V lookup: CDR1 LGHNA, CDR2 YSLEER. The CDR3 coding sequence is TGCGCCAGCAGCCCCCGACAGGGGGCCCAAGAGACCCAGTACTAC. This translates into CASSPRQGAQETQYY.

V is TRBV20-1 and J is TRBJ1-6, with D possibly matching TRBD1 (6 bases). V was shortened by 7 bases and J by 5 bases, with 18 bases between the two germline ends. In germline, CDR1 is DFQATT, CDR2 SNEGSKA (reference sequence). The CDR3 extends over 15 amino acids. CDR3: CSVTIDRSDNSPLHF. DNA of the CDR3: TGCAGTGTTACCATAGACAGGTCCGATAATTCACCCCTCCACTTT.

The chain uses TRBV7-8 and TRBJ1-6; D is undetermined. The CDR3 extends over 17 amino acids. The germline V and J ends were trimmed by 0 bases and 0 bases, with 9 bases remaining between them. CDR1 and CDR2 from the germline V gene are SGHVS and FQNEAQ. In nucleotides, the CDR3 is TGTGCCAGCAGCTTAGCGCTTAGGGTCTCCTATAATTCACCCCTCCACTTT. Protein sequence: CASSLALRVSYNSPLHF. Based on the CDR3 plus reference TRBV7-8 and TRBJ1-6, the full variable domain is GAGVSQSPRYKVAKRGQDVALRCDPISGHVSLFWYQQALGQGPEFLTYFQNEAQLDKSGLPSDRFFAERPEGSVSTLKIQRTQQEDSAVYLCASSLALRVSYNSPLHFGNGTRLTVT.

In this sample, this clonotype turned up a few times. This chain uses TRBV11-2 with TRBJ1-6; tentative D call: TRBD1 (6 bases). This CDR3 is 16 amino acids long. Trimming left V 5 bases short and J 7 bases short, with 18 bases between. Germline V gives CDR1 SGHAT, CDR2 FQNNGV. The DNA for the CDR3 is TGTGCCAGCAGCACACTTTCACAGGGAAGAAATTCACCCCTCCACTTT. It encodes CASSTLSQGRNSPLHF.

CDR3 sequence: CASSIAGVNEQFF. The CDR3 DNA reads TGTGCCAGCTCAATAGCGGGAGTAAATGAGCAGTTCTTC. This chain connects TRBV18 to TRBJ2-1, with 9 bases fitting TRBD2. This CDR3 has 13 amino acids. Looked up from germline, CDR1 is KGHSH and CDR2 is LQKENI. With V trimmed by 5 bases and J by 7 bases, 3 bases remained unmatched. Drawing the rest from reference TRBV18 and TRBJ2-1, the complete variable domain is NAGVMQNPRHLVRRRGQEARLRCSPMKGHSHVYWYRQLPEEGLKFMVYLQKENIIDESGMPKERFSAEFPKEGPSILRIQQVVRGDSAAYFCASSIAGVNEQFFGPGTRLTVL.

A few counts support this clonotype. CDR3 coding DNA: TGCGCCAGCAGCTTGGAAAAGGGAACAGGGGACTATGGCTACACCTTC. The encoded protein is CASSLEKGTGDYGYTF. The rearrangement uses TRBV5-1 and TRBJ1-2; 7 bases line up with TRBD1. Germline V gene lookup returns CDR1 SGHRS and CDR2 YFSETQ. The CDR3 is 16 residues long. Trimming cost V 0 bases and J 3 bases; bases outside gene matches: 8.

This clonotype was observed at least ten times. The chain carries TRBV6-5 and TRBJ1-2; D remains ambiguous. Per the germline V gene, CDR1 is MNHEY and CDR2 is SVGAGI. V lost 6 bases to trimming and J lost 5 bases, with 13 bases between them. This CDR3 has 13 residues. The CDR3: CASRPEIGYGYTF. CDR3 DNA: TGTGCCAGCAGGCCGGAGATAGGGTATGGCTACACCTTC.

This clonotype was found a few times. V usage is TRBV20-1 and J usage is TRBJ2-5, with a tentative D call TRBD2 (7 bases). The CDR3 is 14 amino acids. The V end lost 6 bases, the J end lost 4 bases, and 18 bases lay between the germline ends. Germline values: CDR1 DFQATT, CDR2 SNEGSKA (reference sequence). CDR3 nucleotides: TGCAGTGCGCCCCACAGGGAGGGGGGAGAGACCCAGTACTTC. This encodes CSAPHREGGETQYF.

This clonotype has just a few counts. CDR3 in amino acids: CASSLGRFPPGETQYF. CDR3 nucleotide sequence: TGTGCCAGCAGCTTAGGGAGGTTCCCGCCTGGAGAGACCCAGTACTTC. This sequence joins TRBV7-2 and TRBJ2-5; possibly TRBD2 for D (5 bases). Germline lookup yields CDR1 SGHTA and CDR2 FQGNSA. The CDR3 has 16 amino acids. The germline V and J ends were trimmed by 1 base and 4 bases, with 16 bases remaining between them. The whole variable domain, filled in from reference TRBV7-2 and TRBJ2-5, reads GAGVSQSPSNKVTEKGKDVELRCDPISGHTALYWYRQSLGQGLEFLIYFQGNSAPDKSGLPSDRFSAERTGGSVSTLTIQRTQQEDSAVYLCASSLGRFPPGETQYFGPGTRLLVL.

This clonotype was observed a few times. This chain links TRBV14 with TRBJ1-2; 9 bases line up with TRBD1. The CDR3 sequence is 13 residues long. Germline V gene data show CDR1 as SGHDN and CDR2 as FVKESK. V was pared by 5 bases and J by 6 bases, with 4 bases of the junction left unmatched. The CDR3 loop reads CASSRGTGNGYTF. Here the CDR3 DNA reads TGTGCCAGCAGCAGGGGGACAGGGAATGGCTACACCTTC.

The chain links TRBV20-1 to TRBJ1-2; TRBD1 matches 11 bases. The CDR3 is 13 residues long. Germline V CDR1 and CDR2: DFQATT, SNEGSKA (reference sequence). Trimming cost V 7 bases and J 3 bases; bases outside gene matches: 4. In DNA, the CDR3 is TGCAGTGTTACGGGACAGGGGGACTATGGCTACACCTTC. It yields the protein CSVTGQGDYGYTF.

The table lists this clonotype with a few counts. The rearrangement joins TRBV4-2 to TRBJ2-1; 10 bases are a match to TRBD2. Unmatched junction bases numbered 6, after V lost 1 base and J lost 0 bases. Germline V gene data show CDR1 as LGHNA and CDR2 as YNFKEQ. The CDR3 spans 18 residues. For the CDR3, the DNA is TGTGCCAGCAGCCAAGTGCGTAGCGGGGGGAGCTCCTACAATGAGCAGTTCTTC. As protein: CASSQVRSGGSSYNEQFF.

This rearrangement joins TRBV20-1 to TRBJ2-7, with 10 bases aligning to TRBD1. Germline V CDR1 and CDR2: DFQATT, SNEGSKA (reference sequence). The CDR3 runs 19 residues. Trimming took 1 base from V and 4 from J; bases not matched to a gene: 19. In nucleotides, the CDR3 is TGCAGTGCTAGAGGCCCCGAGACAGGGGGCGGACGTTCCTGGTACGAGCAGTACTTC. Its translation is CSARGPETGGGRSWYEQYF.

This clonotype was detected ten times or more. The V gene is TRBV4-1, the J gene TRBJ2-3; D remains unclear. The CDR3 is 12 residues long. Germline CDR1 reads MGHRA; CDR2 reads YSYEKL. V dropped 3 bases and J dropped 4 bases, with 5 bases sitting between them. For the CDR3, the DNA is TGCGCCAGCAGCCACCCCTCAGATACGCAGTATTTT. Translation: CASSHPSDTQYF.

V and J are TRBV3-1 and TRBJ2-7; weak D call: TRBD2 (5 bases). The CDR3 totals 15 residues. The V gene's germline CDR1 is LGHDT and CDR2 YNNKEL (reference sequence). Trimming shortened V by 3 bases and J by 4 bases, and 16 bases separated the two germline ends. CDR3 in DNA: TGTGCCAGCAGCCAGCCGGGAAGAGGGCCTTACGAGCAGTACTTC. Translated, it gives CASSQPGRGPYEQYF.

This clonotype has just a few counts. The chain is built from TRBV11-3 and TRBJ2-5; D unresolved. This CDR3 is 15 amino acids long. CDR1 is SGHNT and CDR2 is YENEEA in the germline V gene. The germline V and J ends were trimmed by 0 bases and 3 bases, with 11 bases remaining between them. The CDR3, as DNA: TGTGCCAGCAGCTTAGATGGCAGTGTTAAAGAGACCCAGTACTTC. This encodes CASSLDGSVKETQYF. Full variable domain (rest looked up from reference TRBV11-3 and TRBJ2-5): EAGVVQSPRYKIIEKKQPVAFWCNPISGHNTLYWYLQNLGQGPELLIRYENEEAVDDSQLPKDRFSAERLKGVDSTLKIQPAELGDSAVYLCASSLDGSVKETQYFGPGTRLLVL.